Below, 29 T cell receptor beta chains from the same sample are listed, as sequenced in a study of identical twins. MiXCR, applied by TCRdb to the 5' RACE reads, yields one record per CDR3 protein. This sample has hundreds of thousands of distinct CDR3 sequences, with approximately 9% found just once. Sequenced sample: memory (CD45RO+) T cells sorted from blood. The source is a woman younger than 30 in good health.

DNA of the CDR3: TGTGCCACCAGTACCCGGGACAGGGGGCAAGAGACCCAGTACTTC. The encoded protein is CATSTRDRGQETQYF. The J gene is TRBJ2-5, the V gene TRBV3-1; 11 nucleotides align to TRBD1. V shed 10 bases and J 2 bases; nucleotides not matched to a gene: 9. Germline CDR1 is LGHDT and CDR2 is YNNKEL (reference sequence). The CDR3 is 15 residues long.

This clonotype occurred many times. The V and J genes are TRBV11-3 and TRBJ2-1; perhaps TRBD2 as D (7 bases). CDR3 length: 11 residues. V shed 5 bases and J shed 13 bases, with 12 bases lying between them. Per the germline V gene, CDR1 is SGHNT and CDR2 is YENEEA. CDR3 sequence (DNA): TGTGCCAGCAGCCAGGGGACTACCCAGTTCTTC. Translated: CASSQGTTQFF.

The sample holds one count of this clonotype. The rearrangement uses TRBV29-1 and TRBJ1-1; D ambiguous. V shed 4 bases and J shed 5 bases, with 8 bases lying between them. The CDR3 consists of 11 residues. Germline values: CDR1 SQVTM, CDR2 ANQGSEA. The CDR3: CSVVGRTEAFF. The CDR3 DNA reads TGCAGCGTTGTGGGCAGGACTGAAGCTTTCTTT.

The V and J genes are TRBV11-2 and TRBJ1-3; D might be TRBD1 (5 bases). CDR1 is SGHAT, CDR2 FQNNGV, per germline. V was trimmed by 1 base and J by 4 bases, leaving 11 bases between them. This CDR3 contains 15 residues. As DNA, the CDR3 is TGTGCCAGCAGCTTAGCGCGGGGGTTCGGAAACACCATATATTTT. Amino acids: CASSLARGFGNTIYF.

Many counts were recorded for this clonotype. The chain is built from TRBV10-3 and TRBJ2-7; weak D call: TRBD2 (5 bases). The CDR3 consists of 14 residues. Germline V gene lookup returns CDR1 ENHRY and CDR2 SYGVKD. The V end was cut by 6 bases, the J end by 1 base, with 13 bases between. Here the CDR3 reads CAIRAELKSYEQYF. The CDR3 DNA reads as TGTGCCATCAGAGCGGAGCTAAAATCCTACGAGCAGTACTTC.

This clonotype has more than one count but fewer than ten. The chain is built from TRBV7-9 and TRBJ1-1; no definite D call. Looked up from germline, CDR1 is SEHNR and CDR2 is FQNEAQ (reference sequence). V dropped 4 bases and J dropped 4 bases, with 7 bases sitting between them. This CDR3 has 12 amino acids. The CDR3 loop is CASSSGVTEAFF. The CDR3 DNA reads TGTGCCAGCAGCTCTGGAGTCACTGAAGCTTTCTTT.

V and J are TRBV7-9 and TRBJ1-6, with 9 nucleotides matching TRBD1. Per germline, CDR1 SEHNR and CDR2 FQNEAQ (reference sequence). CDR3 size: 14 residues. V lost 5 bases to trimming and J lost 7 bases; unmatched junction nucleotides: 3. The CDR3 bases are TGTGCCAGCAGCGCCGGGACAGGGAATTCACCCCTCCACTTT. It yields the protein CASSAGTGNSPLHF.

Many counts were recorded for this clonotype. V usage is TRBV19 and J usage is TRBJ2-1, with no clear D. The CDR3 is made up of 13 amino acids. Trimming stripped 3 bases from V and 2 bases from J, with 5 bases between. Germline V gives CDR1 LNHDA, CDR2 SQIVND (reference sequence). The CDR3 loop is CASSIGTYNEQFF. The CDR3 bases are TGTGCCAGTAGTATTGGGACCTACAATGAGCAGTTCTTC. Variable domain in full (rest from reference TRBV19 and TRBJ2-1): DGGITQSPKYLFRKEGQNVTLSCEQNLNHDAMYWYRQDPGQGLRLIYYSQIVNDFQKGDIAEGYSVSREKKESFPLTVTSAQKNPTAFYLCASSIGTYNEQFFGPGTRLTVL.

The gene calls are TRBV12-3 or TRBV12-4 and TRBJ2-3, with TRBD2 matching over 10 bases. The CDR3 consists of 16 residues. V was pared by 6 bases and J by 1 base, with 7 bases of the junction left unmatched. This CDR3 reads CASSPRTSGRTDTQYF. The CDR3 nucleotides read TGTGCCAGCAGCCCTCGGACTAGCGGTCGCACAGATACGCAGTATTTT.

This clonotype was counted a few times. The rearrangement uses TRBV2 and TRBJ2-3; no definite D call. CDR3 length: 13 residues. The V and J ends lost 7 bases and 3 bases respectively, with 11 bases between them. Germline loops: CDR1 SNHLY, CDR2 FYNNEI. CDR3 sequence reads: CASKADLTDTQYF. The CDR3 DNA follows: TGTGCCAGCAAGGCGGACCTTACAGATACGCAGTATTTT.

This clonotype was counted a few times. The CDR3 DNA sequence: TGTGCCAGCAGCGCGGGGACTAGCGGGAGTCTCGAGACCCAGTACTTC. Translating it yields CASSAGTSGSLETQYF. This sequence joins TRBV9 and TRBJ2-5, with TRBD2 identical over 14 bases. CDR1 SGDLS and CDR2 YYNGEE come from the germline V gene. The CDR3 consists of 16 residues. The V and J ends lost 3 bases and 5 bases, in that order; junction bases with no gene match: 6.

The sample holds a few counts of this clonotype. This chain joins TRBV27 and TRBJ2-1, with 8 positions matching TRBD1. The CDR3 covers 13 residues. V dropped 6 bases and J dropped 6; count of bases not matched to a gene: 4. The germline V gene has CDR1 MNHEY and CDR2 SMNVEV (reference sequence). CDR3 protein: CASRMGTGNEQFF. For the CDR3, the DNA is TGTGCCAGCAGGATGGGGACAGGCAATGAGCAGTTCTTC.

The rearrangement uses TRBV6-2 or TRBV6-3 and TRBJ2-7; D is undetermined. V shed 6 bases and J shed 4 bases, with 13 bases lying between them. The CDR3 is made up of 13 amino acids. Germline V lookup: CDR1 MNHEY, CDR2 SVGEGT. The CDR3 loop is CASRYGPRYEQYF. DNA of the CDR3: TGTGCCAGCAGGTACGGTCCCCGTTACGAGCAGTACTTC.

This clonotype was picked up many times. CDR3 residues: CASSLAPTVDQPQHF. In DNA form, the CDR3 reads TGTGCCAGCAGCTTAGCCCCAACGGTGGATCAGCCCCAGCATTTT. The J gene is TRBJ1-5, the V gene TRBV7-6; the D is unclear. The germline V gene encodes CDR1 SGHVS and CDR2 FNYEAQ. The CDR3 contains 15 residues. The germline V and J ends were trimmed by 0 bases and 5 bases, with 11 bases remaining between them. Full variable domain (remainder filled in from reference TRBV7-6 and TRBJ1-5): GAGVSQSPRYKVTKRGQDVALRCDPISGHVSLYWYRQALGQGPEFLTYFNYEAQQDKSGLPNDRFSAERPEGSISTLTIQRTEQRDSAMYRCASSLAPTVDQPQHFGDGTRLSIL.

This clonotype was picked up a small number of times. The chain links TRBV29-1 to TRBJ1-4; possible D gene TRBD1, 5 bases. Germline V gives CDR1 SQVTM, CDR2 ANQGSEA. Between the trimmed V and J ends, which lost 7 bases and 5 bases, there was a span of 11 bases. The CDR3 totals 12 residues. For the CDR3, the DNA is TGCAGCGCGGGACGTTCAAATGAAAAACTGTTTTTT. This sequence encodes CSAGRSNEKLFF.

This clonotype was seen a few times. This chain joins TRBV6-2 or TRBV6-3 and TRBJ2-6, with D unresolved. This CDR3 region has 14 residues. Germline V gives CDR1 MNHEY, CDR2 SVGEGT. Trimming shortened V by 6 bases and J by 0 bases, and 6 bases separated the two germline ends. The CDR3 loop reads CASSWASGANVLTF. CDR3 coding DNA: TGTGCCAGCAGCTGGGCCTCTGGGGCCAACGTCCTGACTTTC.

V and J are TRBV20-1 and TRBJ2-1; 8 bases fit TRBD2. CDR1 and CDR2 (germline): DFQATT, SNEGSKA (reference sequence). This CDR3 region has 14 residues. V shed 6 bases and J 3 bases; nucleotides not matched to a gene: 7. The CDR3 spells CSAPSGRDYNEQFF. In DNA form, the CDR3 reads TGCAGTGCCCCGAGCGGGAGAGACTACAATGAGCAGTTCTTC.

This clonotype was recorded at least ten times. The CDR3 region is CASSPGGTSSYNSPLHF. DNA for the CDR3: TGTGCCAGCAGTCCGGGGGGAACGAGCTCCTATAATTCACCCCTCCACTTT. This chain links TRBV6-1 with TRBJ1-6; the D gene is possibly TRBD1 (5 bases). Between the trimmed V and J ends, which lost 5 bases and 0 bases, there was a span of 14 bases. CDR3 length: 17 residues. Germline V gene data show CDR1 as MNHNS and CDR2 as SASEGT.

This clonotype was detected many times. The gene calls are TRBV21-1 and TRBJ1-1. TRBV21-1 is described as a pseudogene. This CDR3 contains 14 residues. The CDR3 sequence is CASSFGHTGTEAFF. The CDR3 nucleotides read TGTGCCAGCAGCTTCGGACATACGGGAACTGAAGCTTTCTTT.

This chain uses TRBV6-4 with TRBJ2-3; 8 positions match TRBD2. Looked up from germline, CDR1 is MRHNA and CDR2 is SNTAGT. Trimming removed 4 bases from V and 4 bases from J; junction bases left unmatched: 4. CDR3 length: 14 residues. CDR3 in DNA: TGTGCCAGCAGTGTGACTAGCGAAGCAGATACGCAGTATTTT. This translates into CASSVTSEADTQYF.

CDR3 sequence (DNA): TGTGCCAGCAGCTCATGGACCGAAGACCGGATGAACACTGAAGCTTTCTTT. It encodes CASSSWTEDRMNTEAFF. The J gene is TRBJ1-1, the V gene TRBV7-3; no definite D call. Trimming cost V 4 bases and J 0 bases, with 18 bases left between them. There are 17 residues in the CDR3. Germline-derived CDR1 and CDR2 are SGHTA and FQGTGA.

This clonotype was counted many times. This chain links TRBV5-6 with TRBJ2-1, with D possibly matching TRBD2 (6 bases). Germline CDR1 and CDR2: SGHDT and YYEEEE. Trimming took off 0 bases at V and 10 bases at J, with 11 bases between the two ends. CDR3 length: 13 residues. CDR3 sequence (DNA): TGTGCCAGCAGCTTGGTGGTAGCGGAAGAGCAGTTCTTC. It is translated as CASSLVVAEEQFF.

The chain uses TRBV3-1 and TRBJ2-3; weak D call: TRBD1 (6 bases). This CDR3 is 14 amino acids long. V was trimmed by 1 base and J by 6 bases, leaving 11 bases between them. Germline CDR1 LGHDT, CDR2 YNNKEL (reference sequence). The CDR3 region is CASSQVQGGDTQYF. DNA of the CDR3: TGTGCCAGCAGCCAAGTACAGGGTGGGGATACGCAGTATTTT.

The rearrangement links TRBV3-1 to TRBJ2-5; D may be TRBD1 or TRBD2 (5 bases each). In germline, CDR1 is LGHDT, CDR2 YNNKEL (reference sequence). With 4 bases removed from V and 2 bases from J, the gap between germline ends came to 14 bases. CDR3 length: 15 residues. The CDR3 loop reads CASSPRDGFQETQYF. The CDR3 region has the DNA TGTGCCAGCAGCCCTCGGGACGGCTTTCAAGAGACCCAGTACTTC.

This clonotype was seen only a few times. CDR3 in DNA: TGTGCCAGCAGTTCGGACAGGGGAGGGGAAAAACTGTTTTTT. It translates to CASSSDRGGEKLFF. This chain links TRBV6-5 with TRBJ1-4, with 9 positions matching TRBD1. CDR1 and CDR2 (germline): MNHEY, SVGAGI. V lost 4 bases and J lost 8; bases outside the gene matches: 5. The CDR3 totals 14 residues.

The chain recombines TRBV2 with TRBJ2-7, with a weak D call TRBD2 (6 bases). The V gene lost 3 bases and the J gene lost 9 bases, with 9 bases spanning the gap. The CDR3 is 11 residues long. CDR1 is SNHLY, CDR2 FYNNEI, per germline. CDR3 sequence reads: CASSDGGVQYF. CDR3 sequence (DNA): TGTGCCAGCAGTGATGGCGGGGTGCAGTACTTC.

In its sample, this clonotype ranks as medium-sized. The V gene is TRBV7-2, the J gene TRBJ2-1; 11 nucleotides align to TRBD2. The CDR3 covers 15 residues. Germline CDR1 and CDR2: SGHTA and FQGNSA. V was clipped by 4 bases and J by 6 bases; unmatched bases: 5. CDR3: CASSSLAGGSNEQFF. The CDR3 bases are TGTGCCAGCAGCTCCCTAGCGGGAGGTTCCAATGAGCAGTTCTTC. Complete variable domain (other parts from reference TRBV7-2 and TRBJ2-1): GAGVSQSPSNKVTEKGKDVELRCDPISGHTALYWYRQSLGQGLEFLIYFQGNSAPDKSGLPSDRFSAERTGGSVSTLTIQRTQQEDSAVYLCASSSLAGGSNEQFFGPGTRLTVL.

This clonotype appeared many times. The gene calls are TRBV18 and TRBJ1-5, with D tentatively TRBD1 (5 bases). Trimming shortened V by 3 bases and J by 0 bases, and 21 bases separated the two germline ends. Germline CDR1 is KGHSH and CDR2 is LQKENI. This CDR3 spans 19 amino acids. The chain's CDR3 is CASSPNPFRDAYSNQPQHF. The CDR3 region has the DNA TGTGCCAGCTCACCTAACCCATTCCGGGACGCTTATAGCAATCAGCCCCAGCATTTT.

This clonotype was recorded many times. This chain links TRBV5-1 with TRBJ2-7; TRBD2 matches 7 bases. CDR3 size: 15 residues. Germline lookup yields CDR1 SGHRS and CDR2 YFSETQ. The trim removed 0 bases at V and 4 bases at J, leaving 7 bases unmatched. The CDR3 protein is CASSLVGAGRYEQYF. DNA of the CDR3: TGCGCCAGCAGCTTGGTCGGAGCGGGAAGGTACGAGCAGTACTTC.